One T cell receptor beta chain is described in this entry. Its antigen specificity is not known. Per-base quality was not reported, and no clone a single base away is much larger than it. Library preparation employed 5' RACE. This sample was sequenced with an Illumina HiSeq 2000. A universal primer binding site was introduced by template switching, and a unique molecular identifier was present in the final cDNA, enabling accurate counting of TCR cDNA molecules. Specific primers in the conserved constant-segment region were used to synthesize first-strand cDNA for TCR alpha and beta chains. To control for contamination, each cDNA library was double barcoded with a SMART-Mk sample barcode plus Illumina barcodes. TruSeq adapter sequences and Illumina sample barcodes were added in two successive PCR steps. Sequencing of the TCR alpha and beta cDNA libraries was done on the Illumina HiSeq platform using custom primers. On the study's bioinformatics: MiGEC was used to process raw reads and extract unique molecular identifiers, and MiXCR was used to find CDR3 positions. Recombination models were inferred per individual with the repgenHMM and IGoR tools using an EM algorithm. The analysis of shared clonotypes was done with the tcR package in R, with sharing normalized by the product of cloneset sizes. To study raw recombination without the effects of thymic and clonal selection, out-of-frame nonproductive sequences were analyzed. TCRdb passed the public sequencing reads through fastp at Q25 and MiXCR, retaining productive beta sequences. Rows merge per CDR3 protein into single entries with the most common DNA and genes. TCRdb's processing, not the authors' own work, is the source of the V and J calls. The sample table holds a few hundred thousand distinct CDR3 sequences, of which 12% were seen once. Clones ranked in the top ten supply just over 7% of the sample.

This sample was taken from a study of identical twins (dated by TCRdb to about 2016). As for the study more broadly: To test whether fetal clonotypes persist, the study used deep sequencing on TCR alpha and beta repertoires from monozygotic twins, unrelated adults of various ages, and cord blood. To rule out contamination, the twin experiments were replicated at different times with different library preparation protocols.

From a lookup of the germline V gene, CDR1 and CDR2 are MGHRA and YSYEKL. Reading from cysteine to phenylalanine, the CDR3 counts 16 amino acids. Only the CDR3 DNA is retained, 48 bases long and in frame from the first base. Trimmed from V: 3 bases; trimmed from J: 6 bases; junction bases lacking a gene match: 9. Every donor in the study was a healthy Caucasian. The twin cohort comprised three pairs of female monozygotic twins, all aged roughly 18 to 30 years. CD4+ and CD8+ T cell populations were isolated with positive isolation kits from Invitrogen. Findings and caveats that apply to the study as a whole: Excess twin sharing in beta out-of-frame sequences was weaker because fewer shared sequences lowered the signal-to-noise ratio. Because the same donors could not be followed over many years, conclusions were based on cross-sectional statistical analysis. Compared with coincidental sharing between unrelated individuals, out-of-frame TCR alpha sequences shared between twins showed an excess of sequences with low generation probability. Zero-insertion analyses could be partly confounded by invariant T cells such as MAIT and iNKT, though diverse VJ usage argued against such confounding for most clonotypes. Abundant cord blood beta clonotypes had fewer insertions, young adult naive repertoires showed a similar but weaker trend, and memory repertoires showed no such trend. In monozygotic twins, recombination models systematically underestimated out-of-frame TCR alpha sharing, but the models matched the sharing seen between unrelated individuals.

The data were also submitted as part of a second study, on yellow fever vaccine responses in identical twins. The second study's authors report: According to the authors, in identical twins the way T cells responded to vaccination appeared partly convergent and partly personalized. In identical twins, the study followed T cell clones that responded to the vaccine with precision.

Sequenced input: CD8+ T cells sorted from blood. The chain uses TRBV4-1 and TRBJ2-3, with 10 junctional bases fitting TRBD2. The origin of this receptor is a woman aged 18-30 years in good health. CDR3 protein: CASSQPLAGNSDTQYF. The DNA is TGCGCCAGCAGCCAGCCACTAGCGGGGAATAGTGATACGCAGTATTTT.